The 10 T cell receptor beta chains given below trace back to one sample, sequenced in a study of identical twins. TCRdb itself ran the 5' RACE reads through MiXCR, one entry per CDR3 protein. The table shows about 240,000 distinct CDR3 sequences, with about 7.5% occurring only once. This sample also appeared in a second study, on yellow fever vaccine responses in identical twins.

Material for sequencing was CD8+ T cells sorted from blood. The receptors shown here come from a woman in her late teens or twenties in good health.

In its sample, this clonotype was seen many times. Here the CDR3 reads CASSPSTLLYTGELFF. The CDR3 region has the DNA TGTGCCAGCAGCCCGTCTACCCTCTTGTACACCGGGGAGCTGTTTTTT. The chain uses TRBV7-2 and TRBJ2-2; D uncertain. Germline CDR1 and CDR2: SGHTA and FQGNSA. V was shortened by 5 bases and J by 3 bases, with 16 bases between the two germline ends. The CDR3 length is 16 residues.

This clonotype has ten or more counts. J is TRBJ2-7 and V is TRBV7-8; a possible D gene is TRBD2 (6 bases). Trimming left V 3 bases short and J 0 bases short, with 15 bases between. The CDR3 covers 16 residues. Germline CDR1 and CDR2: SGHVS and FQNEAQ. CDR3 bases: TGTGCCAGCAGCTTGGACTTGCGGGGAAGCTCCTACGAGCAGTACGTC. Protein product: CASSLDLRGSSYEQYV.

Only a few counts were recorded for this clonotype. V usage is TRBV5-1 and J usage is TRBJ2-1; TRBD2 aligns across 7 bases. V lost 2 bases, J lost 8 bases, and 7 bases stayed unmatched. The CDR3 sequence is 14 residues long. In germline, CDR1 is SGHRS, CDR2 YFSETQ. For the CDR3, the DNA is TGCGCCAGCAGCTTCAGGGAGGGTGTTGATGAGCAGTTCTTC. Amino acid sequence: CASSFREGVDEQFF.

This clonotype turned up a few times. The rearrangement uses TRBV7-6 and TRBJ2-7, with TRBD2 matching over 11 bases. Germline CDR1 reads SGHVS; CDR2 reads FNYEAQ. This CDR3 has 16 residues. The J segment lost 0 bases and the V segment lost 5 bases, leaving 6 bases of the junction unmatched. The CDR3 DNA is TGTGCCAGCAGCCCCCGGACTAGCGGGTTCTCCTACGAGCAGTACGTC. As protein: CASSPRTSGFSYEQYV.

A few counts support this clonotype. The rearrangement links TRBV7-3 to TRBJ2-1, with 11 nucleotides matching TRBD2. J gave up 8 bases and V 3 bases, and 6 bases lay outside the gene matches. The CDR3 sequence is 15 residues long. Germline V CDR1 and CDR2: SGHTA, FQGTGA. This CDR3 reads CASSFGLAGEDEQFF. DNA of the CDR3: TGTGCCAGCAGCTTCGGACTAGCGGGTGAGGATGAGCAGTTCTTC.

This clonotype turned up a few times. The chain recombines TRBV6-5 with TRBJ2-1; 9 positions match TRBD2. CDR1 MNHEY and CDR2 SVGAGI come from the germline V gene. The ends lost 0 bases at V and 1 base at J; junction bases unmatched: 7. The CDR3 length is 18 residues. The CDR3 sequence is CASSYSASGGTSYNEQFF. The CDR3 DNA is TGTGCCAGCAGTTACTCGGCAAGCGGGGGGACGTCCTACAATGAGCAGTTCTTC.

Only a few counts were recorded for this clonotype. The V and J genes are TRBV9 and TRBJ2-3; D uncertain. The CDR3 covers 13 residues. V dropped 4 bases and J dropped 1 base, with 7 bases sitting between them. Per germline, CDR1 SGDLS and CDR2 YYNGEE. CDR3 sequence (DNA): TGTGCCAGCAGCCCCTCGGGCACAGATACGCAGTATTTT. It translates to CASSPSGTDTQYF. Drawing the rest from reference TRBV9 and TRBJ2-3, the complete variable domain is DSGVTQTPKHLITATGQRVTLRCSPRSGDLSVYWYQQSLDQGLQFLIQYYNGEERAKGNILERFSAQQFPDLHSELNLSSLELGDSALYFCASSPSGTDTQYFGPGTRLTVL.

This clonotype has a single count. CDR3 in DNA: TGTGCCAGTAGCACCCCCGCGGCAGAGCAGTACTTC. This encodes CASSTPAAEQYF. This rearrangement joins TRBV19 to TRBJ2-7; D uncertain. CDR3 length equals 12 residues. V lost 6 bases and J 7 bases, leaving 13 bases between the germline ends. Germline CDR1 is LNHDA and CDR2 is SQIVND (reference sequence). The whole variable domain, filled in from reference TRBV19 and TRBJ2-7, reads DGGITQSPKYLFRKEGQNVTLSCEQNLNHDAMYWYRQDPGQGLRLIYYSQIVNDFQKGDIAEGYSVSREKKESFPLTVTSAQKNPTAFYLCASSTPAAEQYFGPGTRLTVT.

This clonotype was observed a few times. J is TRBJ2-3 and V is TRBV28; D remains ambiguous. The V gene's germline CDR1 is MDHEN and CDR2 SYDVKM. V was pared by 1 base and J by 3 bases, with 11 bases between. The CDR3 extends over 15 amino acids. The CDR3 DNA reads TGTGCCAGCAGTTTATCACCTCGTGGGACAGATACGCAGTATTTT. Its translation: CASSLSPRGTDTQYF.

The V and J genes are TRBV28 and TRBJ1-2; 7 bases match TRBD1. The CDR3 is 14 amino acids. Germline V gives CDR1 MDHEN, CDR2 SYDVKM. V lost 3 bases and J lost 0; bases outside the gene matches: 1. The CDR3 region is CASSFGTANYGYTF. DNA of the CDR3: TGTGCCAGCAGTTTTGGGACAGCTAACTATGGCTACACCTTC.